This T cell receptor (beta chain) was sequenced during a study of metastatic and nonmetastatic thyroid tumors. Turning to the study itself: The study looked at repertoires side by side in blood and in tumor or nodule tissue from malignant and benign thyroid patients.

The entire patient cohort was treatment-naive prior to thyroid surgery. The CDR3 consists of 14 residues. V was clipped by 3 bases and J by 0 bases, with 6 bases between them. Germline values: CDR1 SGHTA, CDR2 FQGNSA. This clone was recorded at least ten times. The sample carries other DNA sequences with the same CDR3. TCRdb re-called clones from the PCR reads using MiXCR. Found here are around 65,000 clones, 12% to 15% of them singletons; the top ten hold under 8%. The specimen was blood. V gene TRBV7-2 combines with J gene TRBJ1-3; unclear D gene. The receptor's source is a male donor with papillary thyroid cancer or a benign thyroid nodule (not recorded which). Some clones in this sample may be carry-over from other donors' samples. The CDR3 nucleotides are TGTGCCAGCAGCTTCCCAGGCTCTGGAAACACCATATATTTT. Translated, it gives CASSFPGSGNTIYF.